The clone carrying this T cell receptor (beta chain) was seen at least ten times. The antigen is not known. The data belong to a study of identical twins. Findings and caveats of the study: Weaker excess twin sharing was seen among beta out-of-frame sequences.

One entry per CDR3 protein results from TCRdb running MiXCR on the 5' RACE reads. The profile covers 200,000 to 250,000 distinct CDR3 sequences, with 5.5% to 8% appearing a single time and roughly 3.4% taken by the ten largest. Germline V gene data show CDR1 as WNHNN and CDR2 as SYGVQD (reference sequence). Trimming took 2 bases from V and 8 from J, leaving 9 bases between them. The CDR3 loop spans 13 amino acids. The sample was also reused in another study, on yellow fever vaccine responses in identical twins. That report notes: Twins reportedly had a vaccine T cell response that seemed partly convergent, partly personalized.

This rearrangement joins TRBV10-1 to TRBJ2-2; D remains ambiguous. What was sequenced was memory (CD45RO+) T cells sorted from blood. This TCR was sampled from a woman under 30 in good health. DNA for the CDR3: TGCGCCAGCAGTGAGATGGAAGCGGGGGAGCTGTTTTTT. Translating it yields CASSEMEAGELFF.